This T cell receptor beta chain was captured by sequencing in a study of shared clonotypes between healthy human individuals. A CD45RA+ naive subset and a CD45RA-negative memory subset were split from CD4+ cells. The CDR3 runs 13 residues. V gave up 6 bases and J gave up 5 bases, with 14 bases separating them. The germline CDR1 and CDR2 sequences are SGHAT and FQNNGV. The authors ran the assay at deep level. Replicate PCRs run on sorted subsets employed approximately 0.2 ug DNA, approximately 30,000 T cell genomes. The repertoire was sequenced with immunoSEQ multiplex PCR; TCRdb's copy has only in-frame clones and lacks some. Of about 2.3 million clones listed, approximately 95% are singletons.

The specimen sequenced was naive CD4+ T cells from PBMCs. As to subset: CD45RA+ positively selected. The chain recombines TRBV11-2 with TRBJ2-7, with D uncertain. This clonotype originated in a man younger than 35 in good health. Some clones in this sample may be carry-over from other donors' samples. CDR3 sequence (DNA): TGTGCCAGCAGTTTGGTTAGCTTCGACGAGCAGTACTTC. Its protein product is CASSLVSFDEQYF.